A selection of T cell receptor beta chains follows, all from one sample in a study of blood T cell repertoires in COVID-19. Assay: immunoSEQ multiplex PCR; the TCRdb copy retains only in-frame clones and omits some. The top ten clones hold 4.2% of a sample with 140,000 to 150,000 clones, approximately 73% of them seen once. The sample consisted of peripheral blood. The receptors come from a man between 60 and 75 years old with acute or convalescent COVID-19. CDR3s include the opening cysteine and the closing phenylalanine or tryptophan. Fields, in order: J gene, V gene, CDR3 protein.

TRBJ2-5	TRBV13	CASSRTAHAGETQYF
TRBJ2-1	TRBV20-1	CSAGGQSEQFF
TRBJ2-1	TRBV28	CASSSTSGRARGSYNEQFF
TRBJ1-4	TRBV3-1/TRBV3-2	CASSLLSGVGEKLFF
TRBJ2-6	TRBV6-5	CASSYRGEGANVLTF
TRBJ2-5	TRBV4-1	CASSQDMLSVGETQYF
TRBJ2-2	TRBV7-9	CASSSVTGVTGELFF
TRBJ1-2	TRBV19	CASSTGTVYGYTF
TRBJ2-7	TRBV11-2	CASSLGGQGATYEQYF
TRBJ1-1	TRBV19	CASSIPVSLEAFF
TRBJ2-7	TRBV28	CASSPSGTGFRDEQYF
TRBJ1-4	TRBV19	CACRVALNEKLFF
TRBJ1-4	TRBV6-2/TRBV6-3	CASSYWDSLTNEKLFF
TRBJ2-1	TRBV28	CASSLMTSGNNEQFF